What follows describes a single T cell receptor beta chain. The antigen is not known. The germline V gene has CDR1 ENHRY and CDR2 SYGVKD. This CDR3 has 16 residues. V trimming: 5 bases; J trimming: 5 bases; junction bases outside the gene matches: 9. The data belong to a study of CD4 T cells in relation to SARS-CoV-2 and coronaviruses. The table came from immunoSEQ multiplex PCR; TCRdb's copy has only in-frame clones and leaves some out. The sample lists 10,000 to 11,000 clones; roughly 70% were seen once. The unexposed donors gave CD4+ T cells in about 2011-2018, prior to COVID-19. Isolation of CD4+ T cells took place after about 9 days in culture.

The source is a human donor in good health. The specimen was CD4+ T cells from PBMCs, cultured in vitro. V usage is TRBV10-3 and J usage is TRBJ2-2; 9 bases are shared with TRBD2. The CDR3, as DNA: TGTGCCATCAGTAAACTAGCGCGGGGGGGAACCGGGGAGCTGTTTTTT. It encodes CAISKLARGGTGELFF.